The 10 T cell receptor beta chains in this list originate from one sample, sequenced in a study of cytomegalovirus exposure and HLA in healthy donors (TCRdb year 2017). Library preparation was by the immunoSEQ multiplex PCR assay. For the multiplex PCR, a mixture combining 60 forward primers for TCR Vbeta segments and 13 reverse primers for TCR Jbeta segments was used. Here the immuneACCESS table is served through TCRdb, limited to in-frame sequences with V and J called. Missing clones are a known gap in these copies; in checked studies unresolved V genes cover under half, and the rest lacks a known reason. This sample gives about 31,000 clones in total; around two thirds of them show up just once. Of the sample, about a fifth is held by the ten largest clones. The sample taken for sequencing was PBMCs. The receptors originated from a man in his fifties or sixties in good health and CMV-seropositive.

This chain joins TRBV5-4 and TRBJ2-5; 7 nucleotides agree with TRBD2. Trimming at V came to 0 bases and at J to 4 bases, leaving 9 bases not matched to a gene. The length of the CDR3 is 16 residues. Per germline, CDR1 SGHNT and CDR2 YYREEE (reference sequence). The chain's CDR3 is CASSLAGSGGLETQYF. The CDR3 region has the DNA TGTGCCAGCAGCTTGGCCGGATCGGGAGGACTAGAGACCCAGTACTTC.

The chain links TRBV29-1 to TRBJ1-2; 10 nucleotides align to TRBD1. The CDR3 covers 13 residues. The ends lost 4 bases at V and 7 bases at J; junction bases unmatched: 6. Germline V gives CDR1 SQVTM, CDR2 ANQGSEA. The CDR3 nucleotides read TGCAGCGTTGTCTGGACAGGGGGAGGTGGCTACACCTTC. It is translated as CSVVWTGGGGYTF.

This clone came up once. The V gene is TRBV10-3, the J gene TRBJ2-1; weak D call: TRBD2 (6 bases). The CDR3 extends over 15 amino acids. Deletions cut 3 bases from V and 4 bases from J, with 13 bases between. Germline CDR1 is ENHRY and CDR2 is SYGVKD. The CDR3 protein is CAISEWGEYYNEQFF. As DNA, the CDR3 is TGTGCCATCAGTGAATGGGGGGAGTATTACAATGAGCAGTTCTTC.

The chain recombines TRBV2 with TRBJ1-1, with 7 bases lining up with TRBD1. The CDR3 loop spans 11 amino acids. V shed 7 bases, J shed 5 bases, and the junction held 1 base outside the gene matches. Per the germline V gene, CDR1 is SNHLY and CDR2 is FYNNEI. The CDR3 protein is CASIRGTEAFF. The CDR3 DNA is TGTGCCAGCATCAGGGGGACTGAAGCTTTCTTT.

V is TRBV30 and J is TRBJ2-7, with TRBD1 identical over 10 bases. The CDR3 totals 14 residues. V was clipped by 2 bases and J by 3 bases; unmatched bases: 4. Looked up from germline, CDR1 is GTSNPN and CDR2 is SVGIG (reference sequence). The CDR3 is CAWSSRDRGYEQYF. CDR3 DNA sequence: TGTGCCTGGAGTTCTCGGGACAGGGGCTACGAGCAGTACTTC.

The chain couples TRBV9 to TRBJ2-3, with TRBD1 matching over 8 bases. Trimming removed 4 bases from V and 0 bases from J; junction bases left unmatched: 4. Germline V gives CDR1 SGDLS, CDR2 YYNGEE. This CDR3 contains 15 residues. CDR3 region: CASSPGGRSTDTQYF. The DNA of the CDR3 is TGTGCCAGCAGCCCAGGGGGCCGCAGCACAGATACGCAGTATTTT.

The gene calls are TRBV21-1 and TRBJ2-5; TRBD2 was called by the table and not checked on the DNA. TRBV21-1 is a recognized pseudogene. The CDR3 runs 19 residues. CDR3 nucleotide sequence: TGTGCCAGCAGCAAAGGTTCAGGGACGGGGGTTGAAGTGACAGAGACCCAGTACTTC. Encoded protein: CASSKGSGTGVEVTETQYF.

The chain joins TRBV28 to TRBJ2-7, with D possibly TRBD2 on 5 matching bases. With 10 bases removed from V and 5 bases from J, the gap between germline ends came to 21 bases. There are 14 residues in the CDR3. Germline values: CDR1 MDHEN, CDR2 SYDVKM. The CDR3 loop is CATISGPGEDEQYF. The CDR3 DNA sequence: TGTGCCACAATCAGCGGCCCCGGGGAAGACGAGCAGTACTTC.

The chain recombines TRBV7-3 with TRBJ2-2, with D possibly being TRBD1 (5 bases). V lost 5 bases, J lost 5 bases, and 6 bases lay in between. Germline assignment: CDR1 SGHTA and CDR2 FQGTGA. The CDR3 consists of 12 residues. DNA for the CDR3: TGTGCCAGCAGCAGGGGAACCGGGGAGCTGTTTTTT. Encoded protein: CASSRGTGELFF.

The J gene is TRBJ2-7, the V gene TRBV2, with TRBD1 matching over 7 bases. Germline V gene data show CDR1 as SNHLY and CDR2 as FYNNEI. The CDR3 has 11 residues. V gave up 7 bases and J gave up 4 bases; unmatched junction bases: 1. The CDR3 reads CASKQGYEQYF. DNA of the CDR3: TGTGCCAGCAAACAGGGGTACGAGCAGTACTTC.